This T cell receptor (beta chain) comes out of a study of CD4+ T cells in melanoma (dated by TCRdb to between 2020 and 2023). At the level of the whole study: The study investigated neoantigen-specific CD4+ T cells in human melanoma.

The donors were melanoma patients. Libraries were made using the immunoSEQ multiplex PCR assay. TCRdb stores this immuneACCESS table with in-frame sequences only. Part of the clones is absent; in the studies checked, under half of the shortfall reflects unresolved V genes, and no reason is known for the rest. For this sample there are more than 13,000 clones; approximately 62% appear just once. About 15% of the sample is held by the ten biggest clonotypes. Study-wide findings and limitations: Neoantigen-specific CD4+ T cells were reported to be correlated with the function of CD8+ T cells, macrophages and B cells. According to the report, neoantigen-specific CD4+ T cells in melanoma displayed diverse differentiation states.

Trimming removed 4 bases from V and 4 bases from J, leaving 10 bases between the germline ends. The CDR3 numbers 12 residues from cysteine through phenylalanine. The sequence is cut down to CDR3 DNA, 36 bases in frame from base 1. CDR1 and CDR2 are drawn from the germline V gene: SQVTM, ANQGSEA. Note on this clone: Its antigen is unknown. Base qualities are missing; no much larger clone stands one base away.

Sequencing was performed on cells from a culture (not recorded whether cultured in vitro). The rearrangement joined TRBV29-1 to TRBJ1-1; TRBD1 could be the D gene, as 5 bases match. The receptor's source is a human donor with melanoma. The nucleotides read TGCAGCGTTGGTGGGGGAAGCACTGAAGCTTTCTTT. It encodes CSVGGGSTEAFF.